This record looks at one T cell receptor beta chain sequence and its context. This record belongs to a study of STAT5B mutations in CD4+ large granular lymphocyte leukemia. The CDR3 runs 15 residues. Trimming took 3 bases from V and 0 from J; bases not matched to a gene: 4. Data came from immunoSEQ multiplex PCR; TCRdb stores just in-frame clones and leaves some out. Of some 40,000 clones listed, less than 85% were seen once; the top ten hold approximately 0.32%. The sequenced material came from CD4+ T cells from blood buffy coats. This sequence joins TRBV23-1 and TRBJ2-7; TRBD1 matches 8 bases. TRBV23-1 is an open reading frame whose function is uncertain. The clonotype was recovered from a human donor in good health. The CDR3 loop is CASSHIRGPSYEQYF. The CDR3 region has the DNA TGCGCCAGCAGTCACATCAGGGGGCCCTCCTACGAGCAGTACTTC.